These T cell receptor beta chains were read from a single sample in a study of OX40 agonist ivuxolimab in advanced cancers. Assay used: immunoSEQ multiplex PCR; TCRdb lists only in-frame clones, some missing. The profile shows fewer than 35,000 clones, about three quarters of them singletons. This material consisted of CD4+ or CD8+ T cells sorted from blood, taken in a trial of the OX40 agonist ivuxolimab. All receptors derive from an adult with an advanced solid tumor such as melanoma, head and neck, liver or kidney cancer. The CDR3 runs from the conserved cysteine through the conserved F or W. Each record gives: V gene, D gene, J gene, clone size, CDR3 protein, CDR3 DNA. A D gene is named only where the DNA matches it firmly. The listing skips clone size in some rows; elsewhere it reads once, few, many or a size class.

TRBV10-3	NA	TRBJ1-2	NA	CAISLDRESNYDYTF	TGTGCCATCAGTCTCGACAGAGAGTCTAACTATGACTACACCTTC
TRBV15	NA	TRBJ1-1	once	CATSRALGITEAFF	TGTGCCACCAGCAGAGCTCTGGGTATCACTGAAGCTTTCTTT
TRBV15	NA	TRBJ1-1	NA	CATSTTRVENTEAFF	TGTGCCACCAGTACAACCAGGGTGGAGAACACTGAAGCTTTCTTT
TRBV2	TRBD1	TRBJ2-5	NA	CASRDRVIPQETQYF	TGTGCCAGCAGGGACAGGGTAATTCCCCAAGAGACCCAGTACTTC
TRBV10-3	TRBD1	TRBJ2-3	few	CAIKGWTGASSTDTQYF	TGTGCCATCAAAGGGTGGACAGGGGCCTCTAGCACAGATACGCAGTATTTT
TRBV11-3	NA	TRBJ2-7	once	CASSLGPLGEQYF	TGTGCCAGCAGCTTAGGGCCGCTAGGCGAGCAGTACTTC
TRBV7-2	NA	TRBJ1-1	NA	CASSLANLLGTEAFF	TGTGCCAGCAGCTTAGCGAATCTACTCGGAACTGAAGCTTTCTTT
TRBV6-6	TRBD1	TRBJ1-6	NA	CASTVRGIRNSPLHF	TGTGCCTCCACCGTCAGGGGGATTAGGAATTCACCCCTCCACTTT
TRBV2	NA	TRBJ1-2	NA	CASSEAGSYGYTF	TGTGCCAGCAGTGAAGCTGGCAGCTATGGCTACACCTTC
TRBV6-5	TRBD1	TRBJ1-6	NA	CASSYVQGYSPLHF	TGTGCCAGCAGTTACGTACAGGGGTATTCACCCCTCCACTTT
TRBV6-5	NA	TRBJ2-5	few	CASSLTGETQYF	TGTGCCAGCAGCCTCACTGGGGAGACCCAGTACTTC
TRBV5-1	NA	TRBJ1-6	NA	CASSLAGLSGANSPLHF	TGCGCCAGCAGCTTGGCCGGTCTCTCCGGAGCCAATTCACCCCTCCACTTT
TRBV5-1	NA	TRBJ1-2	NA	CASNTQGPNYGYTF	TGCGCCAGCAACACTCAGGGGCCCAACTATGGCTACACCTTC
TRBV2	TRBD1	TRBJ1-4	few	CASRSGGPSELFF	TGTGCCAGCAGGTCAGGGGGGCCCTCGGAACTGTTTTTT
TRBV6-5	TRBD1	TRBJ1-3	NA	CASSYDREAGNTIYF	TGTGCCAGCAGTTACGACAGGGAGGCTGGAAACACCATATATTTT
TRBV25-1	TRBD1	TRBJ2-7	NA	CASSEFVGDSDDSYEQYF	TGTGCCAGCAGTGAATTCGTTGGGGACAGCGACGACTCCTACGAGCAGTACTTC
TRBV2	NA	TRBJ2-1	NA	CASSRIRARAYEQFF	TGTGCCAGCAGCCGAATACGGGCGCGTGCTTATGAGCAGTTCTTC
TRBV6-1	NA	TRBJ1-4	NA	CASTKGGGSEKLFF	TGTGCCAGCACTAAAGGTGGGGGGTCGGAAAAACTGTTTTTT
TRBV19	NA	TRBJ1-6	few	CASSIELYYNSPLHF	TGTGCCAGTAGTATCGAGCTATACTATAATTCACCCCTCCACTTT
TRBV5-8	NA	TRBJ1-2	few	CASTPGQDRAGYTF	TGTGCCAGCACCCCGGGACAAGATAGAGCTGGCTACACCTTC
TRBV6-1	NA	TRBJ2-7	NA	CASSQKGLISYEQYF	TGTGCCAGCAGCCAGAAGGGTCTCATTTCTTACGAGCAGTACTTC
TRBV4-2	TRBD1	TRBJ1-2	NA	CASSQDQIQGGYGYTF	TGTGCCAGCAGCCAAGATCAGATACAGGGGGGCTATGGCTACACCTTC
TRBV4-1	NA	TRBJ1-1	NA	CASSQTGGRNTEAFF	TGCGCCAGCAGCCAAACGGGAGGGAGGAACACTGAAGCTTTCTTT